The clone carrying this T cell receptor beta chain was counted once. The data belong to a study of brain T cells in children with intractable seizures. The trim removed 7 bases at V and 4 bases at J, leaving 5 bases unmatched. The CDR3 runs to 13 residues. Germline V gives CDR1 SGHNT, CDR2 YENEEA. Using immunoSEQ multiplex PCR, the repertoire was profiled, and TCRdb retains in-frame clones only, with some absent. The sample consists of tens of thousands of clones, more than 85% of them appearing once. The origin of this receptor is a boy in the first two years of life with tuberous sclerosis and intractable seizures. The sample here was peripheral blood, taken at surgery. The chain carries TRBV11-3 and TRBJ2-7, with TRBD1 identical over 9 bases. CDR3 nucleotide sequence: TGTGCCAGCACCGGGACAGGGAATTACGAGCAGTACTTC. Its translation is CASTGTGNYEQYF.